This T cell receptor (beta chain) was sequenced for a study of blood T cell repertoires in COVID-19. This study enrolled people aged about 18 to 100 from around 26 US geographic areas. Clinical histories supplied by participants themselves formed the basis of cohort assignment. Trimming left V 3 bases short and J 5 bases short, with 13 bases between. CDR1 is LNHDA, CDR2 SQIVND, per germline (reference sequence). The CDR3 is made up of 15 amino acids. Original processing notes: Amplification of reference gene primers provided the estimated nucleated cell counts. The protocol was immunoSEQ multiplex PCR, while the TCRdb copy is restricted to in-frame clones and leaves out a portion. That table is the source of V, J and clone size, and D and trimming were worked out from the DNA. The data show approximately 200,000 clones, nearly 90% seen once.

The clonotype was recovered from a man aged 30-40 years who had recovered from COVID-19. Sequenced: PBMCs or T cells enriched from blood (not recorded which). The chain employs TRBV19 and TRBJ2-2; D gene ambiguous. CDR3 sequence reads: CASSMGLLSTGELFF. CDR3 in DNA: TGTGCCAGTAGTATGGGCCTTCTTTCAACCGGGGAGCTGTTTTTT.